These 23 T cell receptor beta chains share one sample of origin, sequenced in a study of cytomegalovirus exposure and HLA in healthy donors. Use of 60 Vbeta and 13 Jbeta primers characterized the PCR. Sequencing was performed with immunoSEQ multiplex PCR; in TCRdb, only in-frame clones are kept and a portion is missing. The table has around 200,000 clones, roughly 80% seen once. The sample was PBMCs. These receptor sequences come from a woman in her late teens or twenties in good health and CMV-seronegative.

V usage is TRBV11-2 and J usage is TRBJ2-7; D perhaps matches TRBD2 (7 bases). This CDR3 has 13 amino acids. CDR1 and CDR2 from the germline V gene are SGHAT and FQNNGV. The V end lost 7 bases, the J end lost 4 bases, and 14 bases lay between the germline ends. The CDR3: CASKWGGIYEQYF. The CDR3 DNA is TGTGCCAGCAAGTGGGGGGGCATATACGAGCAGTACTTC.

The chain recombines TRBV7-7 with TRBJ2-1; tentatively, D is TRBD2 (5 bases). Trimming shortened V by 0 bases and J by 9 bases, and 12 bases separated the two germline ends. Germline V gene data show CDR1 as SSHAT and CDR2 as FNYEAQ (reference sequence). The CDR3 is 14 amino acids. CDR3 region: CASSLAGAVGEQFF. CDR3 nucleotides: TGTGCCAGCAGCTTAGCGGGAGCGGTGGGTGAGCAGTTCTTC.

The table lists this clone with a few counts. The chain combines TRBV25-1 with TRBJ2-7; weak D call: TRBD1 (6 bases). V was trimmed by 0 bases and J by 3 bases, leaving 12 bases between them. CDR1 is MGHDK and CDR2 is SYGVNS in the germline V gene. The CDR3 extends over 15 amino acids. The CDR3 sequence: CASSEYIDRNYEQYF. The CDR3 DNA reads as TGTGCCAGCAGTGAATATATCGACAGGAACTACGAGCAGTACTTC.

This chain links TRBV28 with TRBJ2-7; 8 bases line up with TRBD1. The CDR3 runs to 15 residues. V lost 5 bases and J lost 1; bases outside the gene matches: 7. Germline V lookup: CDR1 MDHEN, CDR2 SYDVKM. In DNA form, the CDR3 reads TGTGCCAGCAGTGGAGGGACAGGAGGGTCCTACGAGCAGTACTTC. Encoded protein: CASSGGTGGSYEQYF.

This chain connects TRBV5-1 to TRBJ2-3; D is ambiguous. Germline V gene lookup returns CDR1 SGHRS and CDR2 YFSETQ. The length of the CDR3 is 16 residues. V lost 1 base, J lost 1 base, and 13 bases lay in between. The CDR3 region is CASSLYSPPGTDTQYF. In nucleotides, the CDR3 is TGCGCCAGCAGCTTGTACAGCCCACCTGGCACAGATACGCAGTATTTT. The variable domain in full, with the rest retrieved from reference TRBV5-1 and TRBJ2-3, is KAGVTQTPRYLIKTRGQQVTLSCSPISGHRSVSWYQQTPGQGLQFLFEYFSETQRNKGNFPGRFSGRQFSNSRSEMNVSTLELGDSALYLCASSLYSPPGTDTQYFGPGTRLTVL.

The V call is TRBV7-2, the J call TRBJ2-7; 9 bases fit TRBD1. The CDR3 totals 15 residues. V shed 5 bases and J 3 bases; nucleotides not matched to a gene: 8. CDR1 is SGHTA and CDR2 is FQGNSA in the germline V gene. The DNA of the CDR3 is TGTGCCAGCAGCCCGGGACAGGGAAGCTTCTACGAGCAGTACTTC. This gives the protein CASSPGQGSFYEQYF. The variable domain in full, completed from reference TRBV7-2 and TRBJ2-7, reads GAGVSQSPSNKVTEKGKDVELRCDPISGHTALYWYRQSLGQGLEFLIYFQGNSAPDKSGLPSDRFSAERTGGSVSTLTIQRTQQEDSAVYLCASSPGQGSFYEQYFGPGTRLTVT.

CDR3 bases: TGTGCCAGCAGTGCGGGGGGGTCCTCCTACGAGCAGTACTTC. It translates to CASSAGGSSYEQYF. The chain employs TRBV6-1 and TRBJ2-7; 8 bases agree with TRBD2. J lost 0 bases, V lost 4 bases, and 2 bases had no gene match. The germline V gene encodes CDR1 MNHNS and CDR2 SASEGT. There are 14 residues in the CDR3.

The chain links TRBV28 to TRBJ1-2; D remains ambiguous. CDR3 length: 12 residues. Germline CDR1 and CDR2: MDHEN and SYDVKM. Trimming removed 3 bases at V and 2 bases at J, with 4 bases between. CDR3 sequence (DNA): TGTGCCAGCAGTTTCCGGAACTATGGCTACACCTTC. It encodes CASSFRNYGYTF.

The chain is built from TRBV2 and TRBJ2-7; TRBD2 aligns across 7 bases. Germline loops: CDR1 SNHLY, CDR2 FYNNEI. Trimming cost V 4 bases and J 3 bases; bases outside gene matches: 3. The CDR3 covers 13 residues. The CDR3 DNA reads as TGTGCCAGCAGTGCGCTAGCGGTCTACGAGCAGTACTTC. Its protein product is CASSALAVYEQYF.

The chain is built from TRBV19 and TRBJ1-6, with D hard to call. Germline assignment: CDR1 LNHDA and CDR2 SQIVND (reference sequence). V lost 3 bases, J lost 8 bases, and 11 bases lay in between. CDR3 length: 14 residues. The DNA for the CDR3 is TGTGCCAGTAGTATTCTGGGCCCCGATTCACCCCTCCACTTT. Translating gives CASSILGPDSPLHF.

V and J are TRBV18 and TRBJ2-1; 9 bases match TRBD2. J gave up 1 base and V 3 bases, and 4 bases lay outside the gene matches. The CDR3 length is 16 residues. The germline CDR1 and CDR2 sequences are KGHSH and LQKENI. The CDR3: CASSPLLAGSYNEQFF. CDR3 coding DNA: TGTGCCAGCTCACCTCTACTAGCGGGTTCCTACAATGAGCAGTTCTTC. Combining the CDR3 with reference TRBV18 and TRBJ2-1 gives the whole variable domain NAGVMQNPRHLVRRRGQEARLRCSPMKGHSHVYWYRQLPEEGLKFMVYLQKENIIDESGMPKERFSAEFPKEGPSILRIQQVVRGDSAAYFCASSPLLAGSYNEQFFGPGTRLTVL.

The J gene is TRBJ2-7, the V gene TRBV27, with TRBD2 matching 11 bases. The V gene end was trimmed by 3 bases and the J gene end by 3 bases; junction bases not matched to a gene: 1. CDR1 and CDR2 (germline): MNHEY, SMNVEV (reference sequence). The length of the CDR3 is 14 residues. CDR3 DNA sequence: TGTGCCAGCAGTTTCGGGACTAGCGGCTACGAGCAGTACTTC. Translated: CASSFGTSGYEQYF.

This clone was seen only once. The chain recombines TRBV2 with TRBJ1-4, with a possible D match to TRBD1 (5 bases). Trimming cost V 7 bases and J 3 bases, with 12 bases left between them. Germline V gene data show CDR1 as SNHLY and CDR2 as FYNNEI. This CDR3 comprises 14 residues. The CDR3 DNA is TGTGCCAGCATAGGGGAGCGGGCTAATGAAAAACTGTTTTTT. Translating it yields CASIGERANEKLFF.

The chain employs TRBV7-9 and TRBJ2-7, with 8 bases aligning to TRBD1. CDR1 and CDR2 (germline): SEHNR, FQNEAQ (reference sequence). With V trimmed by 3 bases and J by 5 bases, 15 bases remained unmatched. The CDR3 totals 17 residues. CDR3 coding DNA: TGTGCCAGCAGCTTCGCGGGTCTCAGGGGGCTCGGGAACGAGCAGTACTTC. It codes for CASSFAGLRGLGNEQYF.

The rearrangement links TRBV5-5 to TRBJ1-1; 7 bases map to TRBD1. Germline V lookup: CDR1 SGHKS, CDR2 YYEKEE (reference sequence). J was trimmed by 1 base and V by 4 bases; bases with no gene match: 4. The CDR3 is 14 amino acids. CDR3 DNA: TGTGCCAGCAGCCCTGGGACAGCGAACACTGAAGCTTTCTTT. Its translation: CASSPGTANTEAFF.

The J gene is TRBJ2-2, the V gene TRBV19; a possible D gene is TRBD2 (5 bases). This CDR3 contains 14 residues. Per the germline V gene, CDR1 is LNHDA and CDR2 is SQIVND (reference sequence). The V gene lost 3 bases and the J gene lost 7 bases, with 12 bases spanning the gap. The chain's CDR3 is CASSIEGRGGELFF. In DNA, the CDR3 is TGTGCCAGTAGTATTGAGGGCCGCGGCGGGGAGCTGTTTTTT.

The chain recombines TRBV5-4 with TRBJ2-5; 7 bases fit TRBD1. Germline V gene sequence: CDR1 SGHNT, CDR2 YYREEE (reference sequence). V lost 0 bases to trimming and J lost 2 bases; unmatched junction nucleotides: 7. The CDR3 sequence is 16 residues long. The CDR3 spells CASSLGWDSLQETQYF. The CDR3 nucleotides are TGTGCCAGCAGCTTGGGTTGGGACAGCCTTCAAGAGACCCAGTACTTC.

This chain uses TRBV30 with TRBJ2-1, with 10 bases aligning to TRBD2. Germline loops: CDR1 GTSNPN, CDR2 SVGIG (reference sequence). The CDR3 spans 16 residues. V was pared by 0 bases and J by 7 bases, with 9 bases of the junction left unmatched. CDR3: CAWSVFGAGGYNEQFF. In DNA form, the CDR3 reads TGTGCCTGGAGTGTATTCGGAGCGGGAGGGTATAATGAGCAGTTCTTC.

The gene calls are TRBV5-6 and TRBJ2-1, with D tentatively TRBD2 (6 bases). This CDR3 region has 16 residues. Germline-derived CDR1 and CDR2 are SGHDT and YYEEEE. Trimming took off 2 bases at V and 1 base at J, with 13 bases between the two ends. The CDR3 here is CASSLGFGSSYNEQFF. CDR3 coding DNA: TGTGCCAGCAGCTTAGGATTCGGGAGTTCCTACAATGAGCAGTTCTTC.

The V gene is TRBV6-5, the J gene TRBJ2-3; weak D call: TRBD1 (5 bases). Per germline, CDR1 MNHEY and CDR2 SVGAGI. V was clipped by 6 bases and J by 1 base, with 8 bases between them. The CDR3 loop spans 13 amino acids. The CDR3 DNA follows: TGTGCCAGCAGAGCGACAGGCACAGATACGCAGTATTTT. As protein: CASRATGTDTQYF.

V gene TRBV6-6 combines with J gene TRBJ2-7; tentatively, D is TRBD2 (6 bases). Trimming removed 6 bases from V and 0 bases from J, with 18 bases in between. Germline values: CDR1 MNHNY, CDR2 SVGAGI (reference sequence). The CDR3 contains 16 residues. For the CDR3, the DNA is TGTGCCAGCAGCCCTGTGGGACTGCGAGGCTCCTACGAGCAGTACTTC. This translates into CASSPVGLRGSYEQYF.

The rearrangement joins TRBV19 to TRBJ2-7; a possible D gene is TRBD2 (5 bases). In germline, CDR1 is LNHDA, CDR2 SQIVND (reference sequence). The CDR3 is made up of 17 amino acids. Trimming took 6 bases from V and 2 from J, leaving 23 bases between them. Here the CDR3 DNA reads TGTGCCAGTAGCCCAGAGAGGTTCCATGAGGGTGCCTACGAGCAGTACTTC. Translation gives CASSPERFHEGAYEQYF.

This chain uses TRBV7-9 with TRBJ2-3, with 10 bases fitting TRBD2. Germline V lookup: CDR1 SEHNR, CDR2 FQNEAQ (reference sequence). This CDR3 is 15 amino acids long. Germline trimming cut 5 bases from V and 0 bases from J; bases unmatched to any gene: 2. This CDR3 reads CASSKGLASTDTQYF. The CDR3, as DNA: TGTGCCAGCAGCAAGGGACTAGCGAGCACAGATACGCAGTATTTT.